Presented here are 20 T cell receptor beta chains from one specimen sequenced in a study of blood T cell repertoires in COVID-19. Repertoires were generated with immunoSEQ multiplex PCR, while TCRdb's copy carries only in-frame clones and drops some. The sample shows around 100,000 clones, 84% of them seen only once. Specimen: peripheral blood. These TCRs come from a man aged 65 to 85 with active or convalescent COVID-19.

This rearrangement joins TRBV7-6 to TRBJ2-3; 12 bases match TRBD2. Looked up from germline, CDR1 is SGHVS and CDR2 is FNYEAQ. The CDR3 extends over 16 amino acids. J was trimmed by 4 bases and V by 3 bases; bases with no gene match: 5. CDR3 bases: TGTGCCAGCAGCTTGTACCTAGCGGGGGGGCCAGATACGCAGTATTTT. It is translated as CASSLYLAGGPDTQYF.

The rearrangement links TRBV5-1 to TRBJ1-4; D might be TRBD1 (5 bases). This CDR3 is 16 amino acids long. Germline CDR1 reads SGHRS; CDR2 reads YFSETQ. The V gene lost 1 base and the J gene lost 0 bases, with 10 bases spanning the gap. The CDR3, as DNA: TGCGCCAGCAGCTTGACGCCGGGGGCAACTAATGAAAAACTGTTTTTT. Protein sequence: CASSLTPGATNEKLFF. Variable domain in full (rest from reference TRBV5-1 and TRBJ1-4): KAGVTQTPRYLIKTRGQQVTLSCSPISGHRSVSWYQQTPGQGLQFLFEYFSETQRNKGNFPGRFSGRQFSNSRSEMNVSTLELGDSALYLCASSLTPGATNEKLFFGSGTQLSVL.

This clone appeared a single time. V and J are TRBV6-5 and TRBJ2-3; TRBD2 matches 9 bases. Germline-derived CDR1 and CDR2 are MNHEY and SVGAGI. V shed 7 bases and J 5 bases; nucleotides not matched to a gene: 10. The length of the CDR3 is 15 residues. CDR3 DNA: TGTGCCAGCAAGAGCGGGGGGAAAAGTGGAGATACGCAGTATTTT. It encodes CASKSGGKSGDTQYF.

This clone was picked up one time. The chain is built from TRBV7-9 and TRBJ2-5, with a weak D call TRBD1 (6 bases). This CDR3 region has 15 residues. Trimming stripped 3 bases from V and 3 bases from J, with 14 bases between. CDR1 and CDR2 (germline): SEHNR, FQNEAQ (reference sequence). The CDR3 nucleotides read TGTGCCAGCAGCTTCGTGGTAGCAGGGGAAGAGACCCAGTACTTC. The encoded protein is CASSFVVAGEETQYF.

This clone was seen once. The chain uses TRBV6-1 and TRBJ1-2, with 7 bases aligning to TRBD1. Trimming cost V 4 bases and J 3 bases; bases outside gene matches: 5. Germline CDR1 reads MNHNS; CDR2 reads SASEGT. This CDR3 is built from 14 residues. CDR3 sequence: CASSATTGDYGYTF. In nucleotides, the CDR3 is TGTGCCAGCAGTGCTACCACAGGGGACTATGGCTACACCTTC.

This clone was seen only a few times. The V and J genes are TRBV6-2 or TRBV6-3 and TRBJ2-5; tentatively, D is TRBD1 (6 bases). The CDR3 is 14 amino acids. Looked up from germline, CDR1 is MNHEY and CDR2 is SVGEGT. Deletions cut 2 bases from V and 6 bases from J, with 13 bases between. The CDR3 sequence is CASSYQGWEKTQYF. The CDR3 DNA reads as TGTGCCAGCAGTTACCAGGGGTGGGAAAAGACCCAGTACTTC.

The rearrangement joins TRBV11-2 to TRBJ2-7; maybe TRBD2 (6 bases). Germline CDR1 is SGHAT and CDR2 is FQNNGV. V was cut by 0 bases and J by 3 bases, with 21 bases left in between. There are 18 residues in the CDR3. The CDR3 DNA follows: TGTGCCAGCAGCTTAGATCACACACAGGCGGGGAAAGACTACGAGCAGTACTTC. Translation: CASSLDHTQAGKDYEQYF.

The gene calls are TRBV30 and TRBJ1-4; D is possibly TRBD1 (5 bases). Trimming stripped 2 bases from V and 7 bases from J, with 11 bases between. Germline CDR1 reads GTSNPN; CDR2 reads SVGIG (reference sequence). This CDR3 has 13 amino acids. Here the CDR3 reads CAWSLLGGEKLFF. The CDR3 DNA sequence: TGTGCCTGGAGTTTGCTGGGGGGTGAAAAACTGTTTTTT.

The chain has TRBV7-2 and TRBJ2-3; D is possibly TRBD2 (6 bases). Deletions cut 1 base from V and 4 bases from J, with 9 bases between. The CDR3 contains 14 residues. Germline V CDR1 and CDR2: SGHTA, FQGNSA. The CDR3 here is CASSLDSGADTQYF. CDR3 coding DNA: TGTGCCAGCAGCTTAGACTCGGGGGCAGATACGCAGTATTTT.

The genes are TRBV2 and TRBJ1-6, with D uncertain. The V end lost 3 bases, the J end lost 5 bases, and 11 bases lay between the germline ends. The V gene's germline CDR1 is SNHLY and CDR2 FYNNEI. This CDR3 has 15 residues. In DNA form, the CDR3 reads TGTGCCAGCAGTGATCGGGTCCGCAATAATTCACCCCTCCACTTT. This encodes CASSDRVRNNSPLHF.

V gene TRBV27 combines with J gene TRBJ2-1; TRBD2 aligns across 9 bases. Germline V lookup: CDR1 MNHEY, CDR2 SMNVEV (reference sequence). The CDR3 is 14 amino acids. V gave up 7 bases and J gave up 4 bases; unmatched junction bases: 5. CDR3 sequence: CASNLAGRYNEQFF. DNA of the CDR3: TGTGCCAGCAACCTAGCGGGGCGTTACAATGAGCAGTTCTTC.

This chain links TRBV7-8 with TRBJ1-5, with D uncertain. The germline V gene encodes CDR1 SGHVS and CDR2 FQNEAQ. The V end lost 3 bases, the J end lost 4 bases, and 19 bases lay between the germline ends. The CDR3 contains 17 residues. CDR3 DNA sequence: TGTGCCAGCAGCTTCTTACCATCCCCGACGAGGAATCAGCCCCAGCATTTT. It is translated as CASSFLPSPTRNQPQHF.

V and J are TRBV4-3 and TRBJ1-2; D unclear. The V gene's germline CDR1 is LGHNA and CDR2 YSLEER. The V end was cut by 3 bases, the J end by 4 bases, with 3 bases between. This CDR3 has 11 residues. The CDR3 coding sequence is TGCGCCAGCAGCCACGGCTATGGCTACACCTTC. This sequence encodes CASSHGYGYTF.

About this clone itself: One end of the junction is discordant with germline, which a read error may explain. The genes are TRBV6-5 and TRBJ1-1, with D possibly being TRBD1 (5 bases). This CDR3 is 15 amino acids long. Germline V lookup: CDR1 MNHEY, CDR2 SVGAGI. The CDR3 DNA reads as TGTGCCAGCAGTTACGGTGGCAGGGTGAAGACTGAAGCTTTCTTT. This translates into CASSYGGRVKTEAFF.

The J gene is TRBJ2-1, the V gene TRBV25-1; possibly TRBD1 for D (5 bases). V shed 2 bases and J shed 9 bases, with 5 bases lying between them. The length of the CDR3 is 11 residues. The germline V gene encodes CDR1 MGHDK and CDR2 SYGVNS. The CDR3 DNA is TGTGCCAGCAGTGAAAGGGGTGAGCAGTTCTTC. This codes for CASSERGEQFF.

V gene TRBV12-5 combines with J gene TRBJ1-1; 8 nucleotides agree with TRBD1. J lost 10 bases, V lost 5 bases, and 6 bases had no gene match. Germline V gene lookup returns CDR1 LGHNT and CDR2 FRNRAP. This CDR3 has 12 amino acids. The DNA for the CDR3 is TGTGCTAGTGGTCTCGGACAGGGCAGAGCTTTCTTT. Its protein product is CASGLGQGRAFF.

This clone came up once. This chain uses TRBV28 with TRBJ1-2; no firm D call. CDR3 length: 13 amino acids. V lost 5 bases to trimming and J lost 4 bases, with 11 bases between them. Germline V gene data show CDR1 as MDHEN and CDR2 as SYDVKM. In DNA, the CDR3 is TGTGCCAGCAGTCCCGGAGAGGGCTATGGCTACACCTTC. Protein: CASSPGEGYGYTF.

This clone was picked up a small number of times. The chain recombines TRBV7-9 with TRBJ2-5, with TRBD2 as a possible D gene (6 bases). Germline V gives CDR1 SEHNR, CDR2 FQNEAQ (reference sequence). The CDR3 has 12 residues. Trimming stripped 5 bases from V and 5 bases from J, with 9 bases between. This CDR3 is CASSGRSETQYF. CDR3 DNA: TGTGCCAGCAGCGGGAGGTCGGAGACCCAGTACTTC. Combining the CDR3 with reference TRBV7-9 and TRBJ2-5 gives the whole variable domain DTGVSQNPRHKITKRGQNVTFRCDPISEHNRLYWYRQTLGQGPEFLTYFQNEAQLEKSRLLSDRFSAERPKGSFSTLEIQRTEQGDSAMYLCASSGRSETQYFGPGTRLLVL.

The J gene is TRBJ1-5, the V gene TRBV2, with TRBD1 identical over 8 bases. V lost 8 bases, J lost 5 bases, and 5 bases stayed unmatched. The V gene's germline CDR1 is SNHLY and CDR2 FYNNEI. The CDR3 sequence is 13 residues long. CDR3 sequence (DNA): TGTGCCAGCCAAGGACAGGGTTATCAGCCCCAGCATTTT. Translation: CASQGQGYQPQHF.

V is TRBV28 and J is TRBJ1-1; D remains unclear. Germline CDR1 and CDR2: MDHEN and SYDVKM. This CDR3 has 12 residues. The V end lost 6 bases, the J end lost 9 bases, and 14 bases lay between the germline ends. This CDR3 is CASRGPGEKAFF. The CDR3 DNA sequence: TGTGCCAGCAGAGGACCCGGGGAGAAAGCTTTCTTT.